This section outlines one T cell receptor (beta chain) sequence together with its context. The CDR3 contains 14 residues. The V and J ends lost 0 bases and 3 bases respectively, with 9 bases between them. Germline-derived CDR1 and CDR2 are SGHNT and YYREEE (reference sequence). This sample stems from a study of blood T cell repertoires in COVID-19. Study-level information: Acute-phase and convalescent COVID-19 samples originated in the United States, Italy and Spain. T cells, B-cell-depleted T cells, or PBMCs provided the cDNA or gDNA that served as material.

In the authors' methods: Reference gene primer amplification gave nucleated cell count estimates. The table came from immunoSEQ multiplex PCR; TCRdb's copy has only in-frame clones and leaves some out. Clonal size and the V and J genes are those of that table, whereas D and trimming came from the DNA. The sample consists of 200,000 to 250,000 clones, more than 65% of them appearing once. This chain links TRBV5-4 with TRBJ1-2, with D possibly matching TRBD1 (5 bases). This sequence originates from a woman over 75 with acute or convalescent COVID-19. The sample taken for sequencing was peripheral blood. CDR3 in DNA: TGTGCCAGCAGCTTGGCAGGGCAGGACTATGGCTACACCTTC. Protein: CASSLAGQDYGYTF.